This T cell receptor (beta chain) was found in a study of T cell responses to AZD1222 COVID-19 vaccine. General study findings and limits: The study found Spike-specific TCR breadth and depth rose after two AZD1222 doses. Distributed over spike, vaccine-associated CD4 TCRs predominated at 160-218 and 743-854. Repertoires were obtained only post-peak T cell response.

Trimming took 2 bases from V and 0 from J, leaving 19 bases between them. The CDR3 has 18 residues. In germline, CDR1 is KGHSH, CDR2 LQKENI. The protocol was immunoSEQ multiplex PCR, while the TCRdb copy is restricted to in-frame clones and leaves out a portion. The table has about 35,000 clones, 85% to 90% seen once. As to this clone: Its antigen is unknown.

Pooled in the analysis were second doses at about 4 or about 12 weeks. The V and J genes are TRBV18 and TRBJ1-1, with a tentative D call TRBD1 (5 bases). This sequence originates from an adult who received the AZD1222 COVID-19 vaccine. Sequenced material: peripheral blood, taken 28 days after the second AZD1222 dose. The CDR3 reads CASSPELGRGEMNTEAFF. DNA for the CDR3: TGTGCCAGCTCACCAGAGTTGGGGCGCGGAGAGATGAACACTGAAGCTTTCTTT.